Presented here are 13 T cell receptor beta chains from one specimen sequenced in a study of T-cell reconstitution after alpha-beta-depleted transplantation in children listed by TCRdb under 2016. Libraries came from PCR. The sample was run on an Illumina HiSeq 2500. TCR library preparation used molecular barcoding, with unique molecular identifiers applied to normalize quantification of the TCRbeta repertoire. TCRdb passed the public sequencing reads through fastp at Q25 and MiXCR, retaining productive beta sequences. Rows merge per CDR3 protein into single entries with the most common DNA and genes. This sample is represented by some 600,000 distinct CDR3 sequences; approximately 12% of them were singletons. The top ten clones comprise over 2% of the sample. The treatment or condition label of this sample denotes: allogeneic hematopoietic cell transplantation with graft depleted of TCRalphabeta T cells and CD19 B cells.

The sequences come from PBMCs, mostly from graft donor cells, collected 360 days after TCRalphabeta/CD19-depleted stem cell transplant. Receptors originate from a male patient younger than 18 who had a stem cell transplant for acute myeloid leukemia, so the T cells may come from the graft donor.

The table lists this clonotype with a few counts. The gene calls are TRBV7-6 and TRBJ2-7; no definite D call. The CDR3 has 14 residues. CDR1 and CDR2 from the germline V gene are SGHVS and FNYEAQ. V lost 2 bases to trimming and J lost 6 bases, with 14 bases between them. DNA for the CDR3: TGTGCCAGCAGCTTATTTGCGGCAACCGCCGAGCAGTACTTC. Its protein product is CASSLFAATAEQYF.

This clonotype occurred a few times. The rearrangement links TRBV20-1 to TRBJ1-2; D gene uncertain. V was clipped by 1 base and J by 1 base, with 13 bases between them. Germline-derived CDR1 and CDR2 are DFQATT and SNEGSKA (reference sequence). This CDR3 comprises 15 residues. CDR3 amino acids: CSARGNTGNNYGYTF. The CDR3 region has the DNA TGCAGTGCTAGAGGGAATACGGGGAATAACTATGGCTACACCTTC.

The chain couples TRBV12-3 or TRBV12-4 to TRBJ2-5, with TRBD2 matching over 13 bases. J gave up 5 bases and V 3 bases, and 3 bases lay outside the gene matches. This CDR3 comprises 15 residues. CDR3 region: CASSFMTSGGETQYF. CDR3 nucleotide sequence: TGTGCCAGCAGTTTTATGACTAGCGGGGGGGAGACCCAGTACTTC.

The V call is TRBV18, the J call TRBJ2-3; no definite D call. V was trimmed by 6 bases and J by 4 bases, leaving 17 bases between them. CDR3 size: 15 residues. Germline CDR1 reads KGHSH; CDR2 reads LQKENI. DNA of the CDR3: TGTGCCAGCTCCCGAGGCAACCCCAGGCCAGATACGCAGTATTTT. Its translation is CASSRGNPRPDTQYF.

This chain connects TRBV3-1 to TRBJ2-3; maybe TRBD1 (6 bases). The CDR3 runs to 16 residues. Trimming removed 0 bases at V and 0 bases at J, with 10 bases between. CDR1 and CDR2 from the germline V gene are LGHDT and YNNKEL (reference sequence). In DNA form, the CDR3 reads TGTGCCAGCAGCCAAGAACAGGGACCTAGCACAGATACGCAGTATTTT. Translating gives CASSQEQGPSTDTQYF.

The rearrangement joins TRBV11-2 to TRBJ1-2; tentatively, D is TRBD1 (6 bases). Deletions cut 5 bases from V and 6 bases from J, with 16 bases between. This CDR3 region has 14 residues. Germline assignment: CDR1 SGHAT and CDR2 FQNNGV. CDR3: CASSLSQGSDGYTF. CDR3 DNA: TGTGCCAGCAGCCTCTCTCAGGGGTCGGATGGCTACACCTTC.

This clonotype was recorded at least ten times. This sequence joins TRBV12-3 or TRBV12-4 and TRBJ2-4; D is tentatively TRBD1 or TRBD2 (5 bases each). The CDR3 runs to 14 residues. The V gene lost 3 bases and the J gene lost 2 bases, with 8 bases spanning the gap. CDR3 sequence (DNA): TGTGCCAGCAGTTTCTCGGGGCCCAAAAACATTCAGTACTTC. It codes for CASSFSGPKNIQYF.

This clonotype showed up just a few times. The chain employs TRBV5-6 and TRBJ2-1; 10 bases agree with TRBD1. This CDR3 region has 16 residues. V trimming: 4 bases; J trimming: 8 bases; junction bases outside the gene matches: 12. From germline, CDR1 is SGHDT and CDR2 YYEEEE. The CDR3 DNA is TGTGCCAGCAGCCGATTTGCGGGACAGGGGACATATGAGCAGTTCTTC. The encoded protein is CASSRFAGQGTYEQFF.

This clonotype has ten or more counts. This chain connects TRBV28 to TRBJ2-2, with TRBD1 as a possible D gene (6 bases). Germline CDR1 is MDHEN and CDR2 is SYDVKM. The CDR3 is made up of 15 amino acids. V dropped 3 bases and J dropped 0 bases, with 8 bases sitting between them. CDR3 in amino acids: CASSFGGSNTGELFF. The DNA of the CDR3 is TGTGCCAGCAGTTTTGGGGGCTCGAACACCGGGGAGCTGTTTTTT.

This chain uses TRBV28 with TRBJ2-5, with 7 positions matching TRBD1. The length of the CDR3 is 14 residues. CDR1 and CDR2 (germline): MDHEN, SYDVKM. Trimming cost V 8 bases and J 5 bases; bases outside gene matches: 11. The CDR3 DNA is TGTGCCAGCCGAGGGGGCCTTACCCCGGAGACCCAGTACTTC. Amino acids: CASRGGLTPETQYF.

As concerns this clonotype: Possible read error: a much larger clone is one base away. The V gene is TRBV12-3 or TRBV12-4, the J gene TRBJ1-4; D remains ambiguous. V lost 11 bases and J lost 8, with 24 bases in between. CDR3 length equals 15 residues. The CDR3 here is CAGTLLGVGQEKLFF. As DNA, the CDR3 is TGTGCCGGCACCCTACTTGGGGTTGGGCAGGAAAAACTGTTTTTT.

This clonotype was seen a handful of times. The chain is built from TRBV12-3 or TRBV12-4 and TRBJ2-7, with 7 bases aligning to TRBD1. This CDR3 is 15 amino acids long. J lost 2 bases, V lost 2 bases, and 6 bases had no gene match. For the CDR3, the DNA is TGTGCCAGCAGTTTATCGGACAGGAGTACCTACGAGCAGTACTTC. Translated, it gives CASSLSDRSTYEQYF.

The gene calls are TRBV12-3 or TRBV12-4 and TRBJ1-2, with D unresolved. Trimming took off 3 bases at V and 8 bases at J, with 10 bases between the two ends. The CDR3 consists of 12 residues. The CDR3 DNA reads as TGTGCCAGCAGTTTTTCTCCGGGGGGCTACACCTTC. Its translation: CASSFSPGGYTF.